The following is a T cell receptor (beta chain) sequence with its context. Time point reported: persistent/refractory GD, antithyroid drugs over 5 years with positive TRAb. PBMCs were the source of the RNA used for TCR sequencing. The sample originates from a study of regulatory T cells in long-lasting Graves disease. Building of the TCR beta libraries involved iRepertoire HTBI primers and Arm-PCR of CDR3 regions. The authors' processing: Identified segments across samples numbered more than 55 TRBV and roughly 15 TRBJ. TCRdb redid the calling of the multiplex PCR reads with MiXCR, one entry per CDR3 protein. TCRdb's processing, not the study's, gives the V and J calls here. The sample yields 400,000 to 500,000 distinct CDR3 sequences, around 21% seen once. This TCR came from a female donor with Graves disease. The source was peripheral blood mononuclear cells (PBMCs), collected when the disease was refractory, from a patient treated with antithyroid drugs.

CDR3 protein: CASRGQDVSYEQYF. The CDR3 bases are TGTGCCAGTAGGGGACAGGACGTCTCCTACGAGCAGTACTTC. V usage is TRBV19 and J usage is TRBJ2-7; 8 nucleotides agree with TRBD1. The J segment lost 0 bases and the V segment lost 6 bases, leaving 4 bases of the junction unmatched. The CDR3 contains 14 residues. The germline gives CDR1 LNHDA, CDR2 SQIVND (reference sequence). Variable domain in full (rest from reference TRBV19 and TRBJ2-7): DGGITQSPKYLFRKEGQNVTLSCEQNLNHDAMYWYRQDPGQGLRLIYYSQIVNDFQKGDIAEGYSVSREKKESFPLTVTSAQKNPTAFYLCASRGQDVSYEQYFGPGTRLTVT.